This T cell receptor (beta chain) was sequenced in a study of blood T cells in healthy people across ages. General study results and limits: Versus aged donors, long-lived donors had higher diversity and more naive CD4+ cells. Leaving the PBMCs unsorted stopped any conclusive comparison of naive versus antigen-experienced cells.

A note on this clonotype: Its antigen is not known.

A second 7 to 11 cycle PCR used barcoded and J-beta primers. TCRdb recomputed calls from the 5' RACE reads with MiXCR, one row per CDR3 protein. This table holds fewer than 700,000 distinct CDR3 sequences, less than 45% found once. Each donor was a healthy Caucasian individual from Russia, aged roughly 6 to 90. Each sample provided at least 5 micrograms of extracted total RNA. This CDR3 is 17 amino acids long. Germline CDR1 LGHNA, CDR2 YNFKEQ. V was pared by 5 bases and J by 3 bases, with 22 bases between. This TCR came from an elderly man in good health. The sample consisted of blood. The J gene is TRBJ1-2, the V gene TRBV4-2; D is ambiguous. The CDR3 nucleotides read TGTGCCAGCAGCTCCGATCAAGAGCGCCGCCGGGACTATGGCTACACCTTC. Protein: CASSSDQERRRDYGYTF.